Below, 8 T cell receptor beta chains from the same sample are listed, as sequenced in a study of cytomegalovirus exposure and HLA in healthy donors. Method: immunoSEQ multiplex PCR; TCRdb's copy keeps in-frame clones and lacks some. The sample gives tens of thousands of clones, 80% to 85% of which show up once; around an eighth is in the top ten. Sample: PBMCs. The receptors originated from a woman between 18 and 29 years old in good health and CMV-seropositive.

This chain links TRBV30 with TRBJ2-2; weak D call: TRBD1 (6 bases). The CDR3 is 15 amino acids. CDR1 is GTSNPN and CDR2 is SVGIG in the germline V gene (reference sequence). V was trimmed by 4 bases and J by 3 bases, leaving 15 bases between them. The DNA for the CDR3 is TGTGCCTGGACCGCCTGGGGGCAGTACACCGGGGAGCTGTTTTTT. It codes for CAWTAWGQYTGELFF.

The rearrangement links TRBV10-3 to TRBJ1-2, with D possibly matching TRBD1 (6 bases). This CDR3 comprises 12 residues. Trimming took off 11 bases at V and 3 bases at J, with 13 bases between the two ends. Germline loops: CDR1 ENHRY, CDR2 SYGVKD. Here the CDR3 DNA reads TGTGCCGTTAGGGGGTCTGACTATGGCTACACCTTC. Residues: CAVRGSDYGYTF.

J is TRBJ2-3 and V is TRBV20-1; D is unclear. CDR3 length equals 11 residues. Per the germline V gene, CDR1 is DFQATT and CDR2 is SNEGSKA (reference sequence). Deletions cut 8 bases from V and 3 bases from J, with 9 bases between. The CDR3 sequence is CSTDRTDTQYF. The CDR3 coding sequence is TGCAGTACAGACCGAACAGATACGCAGTATTTT.

The chain recombines TRBV30 with TRBJ1-5, with a weak D call TRBD1 (5 bases). V dropped 0 bases and J dropped 4 bases, with 10 bases sitting between them. CDR1 is GTSNPN, CDR2 SVGIG, per germline (reference sequence). CDR3 length: 14 amino acids. The CDR3 DNA follows: TGTGCCTGGAGTGTACCAAAGGGGAATCAGCCCCAGCATTTT. Translating it yields CAWSVPKGNQPQHF.

This clone came up once. This chain joins TRBV5-6 and TRBJ2-5, with D possibly TRBD1 on 5 matching bases. The CDR3 loop spans 14 amino acids. Trimming took 0 bases from V and 1 from J, leaving 7 bases between them. Germline loops: CDR1 SGHDT, CDR2 YYEEEE. The DNA for the CDR3 is TGTGCCAGCAGCTTGGTTACAGGCCAAGAGACCCAGTACTTC. Protein product: CASSLVTGQETQYF.

This clone was recorded only once. The rearrangement links TRBV18 to TRBJ1-4; 7 bases are a match to TRBD1. Germline-derived CDR1 and CDR2 are KGHSH and LQKENI. CDR3 length: 16 amino acids. Germline trimming cut 3 bases from V and 5 bases from J; bases unmatched to any gene: 9. CDR3 protein: CASSPNLNRGNEKLFF. For the CDR3, the DNA is TGTGCCAGCTCACCTAACCTGAACAGGGGCAATGAAAAACTGTTTTTT.

The chain employs TRBV5-1 and TRBJ1-6, with D unresolved. Germline-derived CDR1 and CDR2 are SGHRS and YFSETQ. The V and J ends lost 2 bases and 11 bases respectively, with 14 bases between them. The CDR3 length is 14 residues. The CDR3 spells CASSLLGNSAPLHF. CDR3 coding DNA: TGCGCCAGCAGCTTACTAGGGAATTCAGCACCCCTCCACTTT.

The rearrangement links TRBV2 to TRBJ2-7; D perhaps matches TRBD2 (5 bases). CDR1 and CDR2 from the germline V gene are SNHLY and FYNNEI. Trimming took 5 bases from V and 0 from J, leaving 17 bases between them. The CDR3 is 16 residues long. The CDR3 region is CASSNVYGVHSYEQYF. For the CDR3, the DNA is TGTGCCAGCAGTAACGTTTACGGGGTCCACTCCTACGAGCAGTACTTC.